This entry features one T cell receptor beta chain sequence. Sequencing used immunoSEQ multiplex PCR; TCRdb keeps in-frame clones, though not all of them. The repertoire holds 200,000 or so clones, roughly 80% seen once, with around 10% in the top ten. This record belongs to a study of blood T cell repertoires in COVID-19. Trimming took 0 bases from V and 4 from J; bases not matched to a gene: 2. Germline V gives CDR1 KGHSH, CDR2 LQKENI. The CDR3 spans 14 residues. The chain combines TRBV18 with TRBJ2-7; 8 nucleotides line up with TRBD1. The sequenced sample consisted of peripheral blood. This clonotype was sampled from a woman at least 80 years old with COVID-19, enrolled during active disease. The CDR3 reads CASSPPNRGYEQYF. For the CDR3, the DNA is TGTGCCAGCTCACCACCCAACAGGGGGTACGAGCAGTACTTC.